The T cell receptor (beta chain) described here comes from a study of cytomegalovirus exposure and HLA in healthy donors. Whole-study findings and limits: HLA allele associations emerged for some 16,000 TCR beta sequences in a later analysis, at 0.05 false discovery rate. The authors listed 164 TCR beta chains as cytomegalovirus-associated. Clonal expansion was found to be greater in HLA-associated TCR beta chains than in equally common others in a later analysis.

Worth noting for this clone: As yet, its antigen is unknown.

The PCR used 60 Vbeta and 13 Jbeta primers. Some clones are missing from TCRdb's copy, which holds only in-frame ones; the method was immunoSEQ multiplex PCR. This sample yields 150,000 to 200,000 clones, of which 65% to 85% are seen a single time; around 1.9% belongs to the top ten. The CDR3 sequence is 14 residues long. Germline loops: CDR1 LGHNA, CDR2 YSLEER. V trimming: 0 bases; J trimming: 4 bases; junction bases outside the gene matches: 2. The sequence derives from a young man in good health and CMV-seronegative. The sequenced material came from PBMCs. The chain recombines TRBV4-3 with TRBJ1-2; 7 nucleotides line up with TRBD1. The CDR3 protein is CASSQENRGYGYTF. The CDR3 region has the DNA TGCGCCAGCAGCCAAGAGAACAGGGGCTATGGCTACACCTTC.